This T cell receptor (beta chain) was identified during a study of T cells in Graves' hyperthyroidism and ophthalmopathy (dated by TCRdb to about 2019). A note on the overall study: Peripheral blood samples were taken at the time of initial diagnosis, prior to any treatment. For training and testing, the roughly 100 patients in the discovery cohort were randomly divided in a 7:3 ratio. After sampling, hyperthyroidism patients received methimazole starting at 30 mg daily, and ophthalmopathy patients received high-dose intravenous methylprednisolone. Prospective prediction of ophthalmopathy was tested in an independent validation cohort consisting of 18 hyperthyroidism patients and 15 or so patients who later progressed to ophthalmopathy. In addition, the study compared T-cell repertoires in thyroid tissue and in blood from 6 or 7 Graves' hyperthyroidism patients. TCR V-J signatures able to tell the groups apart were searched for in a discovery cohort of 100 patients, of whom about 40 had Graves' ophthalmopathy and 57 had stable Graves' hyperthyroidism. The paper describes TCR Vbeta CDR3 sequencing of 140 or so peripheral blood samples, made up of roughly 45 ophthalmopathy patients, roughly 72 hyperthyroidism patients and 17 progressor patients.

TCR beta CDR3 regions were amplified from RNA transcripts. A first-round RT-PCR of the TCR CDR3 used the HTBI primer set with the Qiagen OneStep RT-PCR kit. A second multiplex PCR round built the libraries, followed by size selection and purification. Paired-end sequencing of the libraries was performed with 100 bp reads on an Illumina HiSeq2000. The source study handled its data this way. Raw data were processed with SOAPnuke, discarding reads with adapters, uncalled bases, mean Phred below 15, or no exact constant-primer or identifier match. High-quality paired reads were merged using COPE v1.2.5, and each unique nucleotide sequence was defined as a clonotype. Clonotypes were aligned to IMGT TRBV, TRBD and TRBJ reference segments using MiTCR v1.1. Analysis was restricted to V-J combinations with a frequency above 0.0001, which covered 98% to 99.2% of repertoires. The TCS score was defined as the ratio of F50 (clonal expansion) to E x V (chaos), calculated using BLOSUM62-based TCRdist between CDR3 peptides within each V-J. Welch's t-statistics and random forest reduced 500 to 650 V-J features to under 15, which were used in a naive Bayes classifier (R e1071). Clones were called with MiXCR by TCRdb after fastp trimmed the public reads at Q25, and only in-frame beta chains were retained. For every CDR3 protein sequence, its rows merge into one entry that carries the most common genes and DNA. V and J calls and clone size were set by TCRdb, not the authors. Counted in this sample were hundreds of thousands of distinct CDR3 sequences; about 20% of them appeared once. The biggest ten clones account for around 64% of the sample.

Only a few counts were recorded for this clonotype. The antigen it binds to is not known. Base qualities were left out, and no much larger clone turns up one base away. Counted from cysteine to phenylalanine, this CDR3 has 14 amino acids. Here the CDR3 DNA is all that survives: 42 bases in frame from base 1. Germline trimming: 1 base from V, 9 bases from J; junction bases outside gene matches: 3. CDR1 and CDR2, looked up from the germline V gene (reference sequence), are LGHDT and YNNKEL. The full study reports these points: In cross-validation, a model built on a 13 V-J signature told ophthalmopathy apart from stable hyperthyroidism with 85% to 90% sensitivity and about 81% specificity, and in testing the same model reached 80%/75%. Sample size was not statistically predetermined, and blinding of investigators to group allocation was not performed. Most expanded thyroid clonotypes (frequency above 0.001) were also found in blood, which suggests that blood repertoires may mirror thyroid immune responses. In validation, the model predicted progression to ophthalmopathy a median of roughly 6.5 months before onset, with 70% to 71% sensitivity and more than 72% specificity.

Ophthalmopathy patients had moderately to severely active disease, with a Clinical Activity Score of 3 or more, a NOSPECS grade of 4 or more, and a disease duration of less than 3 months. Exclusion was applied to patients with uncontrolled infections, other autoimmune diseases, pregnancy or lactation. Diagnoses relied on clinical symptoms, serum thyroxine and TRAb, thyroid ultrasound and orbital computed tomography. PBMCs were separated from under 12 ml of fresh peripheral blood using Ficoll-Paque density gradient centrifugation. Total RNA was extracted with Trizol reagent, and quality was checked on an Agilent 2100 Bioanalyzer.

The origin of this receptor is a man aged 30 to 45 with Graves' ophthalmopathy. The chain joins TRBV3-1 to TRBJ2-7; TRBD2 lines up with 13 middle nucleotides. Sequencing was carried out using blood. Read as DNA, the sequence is TGTGCCAGCAGCCAAGGGACTAGCGGGAGTGTGCAGTACTTC. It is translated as CASSQGTSGSVQYF.